This is a list of T cell receptor beta chains from one sample in a study of spatial heterogeneity in lung cancer. TCRdb re-called the 5' RACE reads through MiXCR, storing one row per CDR3 protein. Among around 6,000 distinct CDR3 sequences listed, 15% to 20% were seen once. The sample in question was normal lung tissue next to the tumor, obtained at surgery. The receptor set was obtained from a male donor with early-stage non-small cell lung cancer. Both conserved end residues are part of each CDR3.

v_gene	j_gene	CDR3aa
TRBV6-2/TRBV6-3	TRBJ1-5	CASSYGTPYRQPQHF
TRBV5-1	TRBJ2-4	CASSLAFPGQGNIQYF
TRBV18	TRBJ1-5	CASSPGASSGNQPQHF
TRBV2	TRBJ1-6	CASSEAGTGDSPLHF
TRBV29-1	TRBJ2-2	CSVGTGMDTGELFF
TRBV7-2	TRBJ2-7	CASSVSGVEQYF
TRBV29-1	TRBJ2-7	CSVGGASSIREQYF
TRBV28	TRBJ2-7	CASSPTSGRSYEQYF
TRBV28	TRBJ1-2	CASKGRNYGYTF
TRBV29-1	TRBJ1-3	CSVESGGNTIYF
TRBV10-3	TRBJ2-2	CAISGLSGTSDTGELFF
TRBV6-5	TRBJ1-6	CASSTSGTPNSPLHF
TRBV7-6	TRBJ2-5	CASSHRDETQYF
TRBV10-3	TRBJ2-1	CAISETSGLNDEQFF
TRBV4-3	TRBJ2-7	CASSRDAGTSREQYF
TRBV29-1	TRBJ1-1	CSVDEVDGYTEAFF
TRBV24-1	TRBJ2-2	CATSDWGSGYTGELFF
TRBV5-1	TRBJ2-2	CASSPSTGATGELFF
TRBV10-3	TRBJ2-2	CAISAGEARGRNTGELFF
TRBV5-4	TRBJ2-3	CASSSTFTDTQYF
TRBV29-1	TRBJ1-1	CSVGSGRNTEAFF
TRBV12-3/TRBV12-4	TRBJ2-7	CASGGGFYEQYF
TRBV5-1	TRBJ2-5	CASNAGGPGETQYF
TRBV10-2	TRBJ2-5	CASSLQVQETQYF
TRBV18	TRBJ2-3	CASSPPGTRTDTQYF
TRBV27	TRBJ2-3	CASAGWIGSPDTQYF
TRBV20-1	TRBJ2-3	CSARIETSDTQYF
TRBV5-8	TRBJ2-5	CASSSRQGASSQETQYF
TRBV7-2	TRBJ2-3	CASSLALGTSGTAQYF
TRBV7-2	TRBJ1-2	CASSSKVQGIYGYTF
TRBV27	TRBJ2-7	CASSLGRGADEQYF
TRBV5-4	TRBJ2-1	CASSPGGGVLREQFF
TRBV10-3	TRBJ2-7	CAISTGTSGGSYEQYF
TRBV19	TRBJ2-3	CASSTGTPSTDTQYF
TRBV6-5	TRBJ1-2	CASSYLTGEGGYTF
TRBV20-1	TRBJ2-1	CSANYRGGGNEQFF
TRBV20-1	TRBJ2-7	CSAGTPSGRYEQYF
TRBV2	TRBJ1-4	CASGRQGREKLFF
TRBV20-1	TRBJ2-4	CSARDLEGAKNIQYF
TRBV7-7	TRBJ2-5	CASSLSRVEETQYF
TRBV20-1	TRBJ2-7	CSAEDGVGRGYEQYF
TRBV7-2	TRBJ2-1	CASSQSPGQGRGNNEQFF
TRBV18	TRBJ2-7	CASSPGQTLGEQYF
TRBV5-1	TRBJ2-3	CASSLEAVSGDTQYF
TRBV6-6	TRBJ2-7	CASSRRISYEQYF
TRBV19	TRBJ1-5	CASSPAAINQPQHF
TRBV7-2	TRBJ1-2	CASSLAPARPQRNYGYTF
TRBV27	TRBJ1-6	CASSKQRSYNSPLHF
TRBV21-1	TRBJ1-5	CASQPHLQPQHF
TRBV20-1	TRBJ2-1	CSASIRSSYNEQFF
TRBV19	TRBJ2-5	CASSIAAGRRGQETQYF
TRBV27	TRBJ2-1	CASSPISSGRVNEQFF